The clone carrying this T cell receptor beta chain was seen just once. Its antigen is currently unknown. Method: immunoSEQ multiplex PCR; TCRdb's copy keeps in-frame clones and lacks some. The table lists approximately 68,000 clones, 60% to 85% of them singletons. Trimming shortened V by 2 bases and J by 10 bases, and 18 bases separated the two germline ends. The CDR3 runs to 15 residues. CDR1 and CDR2 from the germline V gene are MRHNA and SNTAGT. Expansion of antigen-specific CD4+ T cells with viral peptide pools was carried out by the ViraFEST assay before sequencing. After around ten days in culture, the CD4+ T cells were isolated. All vaccine recipients tested negative for nucleocapsid antibodies and had never contracted SARS-CoV-2 infection. This record comes from a study of vaccination effects on CD4 cells after COVID-19.

This TCR came from a human donor who received a COVID-19 vaccine. Sequenced here: CD4+ T cells from PBMCs cultured with SARS-CoV-2 spike peptides, sampled before COVID-19 vaccination. The chain recombines TRBV6-4 with TRBJ2-1, with no clear D. Here the CDR3 reads CASSDLPSPVGEQFF. The DNA of the CDR3 is TGTGCCAGCAGTGACCTTCCTAGTCCGGTAGGCGAGCAGTTCTTC.